These 16 T cell receptor beta chains were sequenced from one sample in a study of monozygotic twins with inflammatory bowel disease. One entry per CDR3 protein, without DNA, is what TCRdb gives after re-calling the 5' RACE reads. The table for this sample gives approximately 400,000 distinct CDR3 sequences. Sequencing was performed on blood. These receptor sequences come from a human donor with ulcerative colitis or Crohn's disease, or a healthy co-twin of an affected twin (not recorded which).

The V and J genes are TRBV18 and TRBJ2-3; as DNA is missing, the TRBD2 call by TCRdb cannot be tested. The CDR3 runs 15 residues. The germline gives CDR1 KGHSH, CDR2 LQKENI. Here the CDR3 reads CASSPGIVAGDTQYF.

The CDR3 loop is CASSDPRDRRLYGYTF. This sequence joins TRBV5-1 and TRBJ1-2; TCRdb reports TRBD1, a call that lacks DNA to check it against. This CDR3 is built from 16 residues. Per the germline V gene, CDR1 is SGHRS and CDR2 is YFSETQ.

This sequence joins TRBV13 and TRBJ1-1. There are 15 residues in the CDR3. The germline V gene has CDR1 PRHDT and CDR2 FYEKMQ (reference sequence). CDR3 residues: CASSSAGPRNTEAFF.

V is TRBV7-2 and J is TRBJ1-1; TCRdb calls TRBD1, which cannot be checked without DNA. This CDR3 region has 15 residues. CDR1 and CDR2 from the germline V gene are SGHTA and FQGNSA. The CDR3 sequence is CASSPLTAQGTEAFF.

The chain carries TRBV13 and TRBJ1-1. Per the germline V gene, CDR1 is PRHDT and CDR2 is FYEKMQ (reference sequence). This CDR3 contains 17 residues. CDR3 sequence: CASSLGPRGEDGTEAFF.

The genes are TRBV5-1 and TRBJ2-5; TCRdb gives TRBD2 as the D gene, but with no DNA this cannot be confirmed. Germline assignment: CDR1 SGHRS and CDR2 YFSETQ. This CDR3 has 18 amino acids. CDR3 protein: CASSLATLLARGQETQYF. The variable domain in full, with the rest retrieved from reference TRBV5-1 and TRBJ2-5, is KAGVTQTPRYLIKTRGQQVTLSCSPISGHRSVSWYQQTPGQGLQFLFEYFSETQRNKGNFPGRFSGRQFSNSRSEMNVSTLELGDSALYLCASSLATLLARGQETQYFGPGTRLLVL.

The chain recombines TRBV30 with TRBJ1-4. This CDR3 has 14 residues. Germline loops: CDR1 GTSNPN, CDR2 SVGIG (reference sequence). CDR3 loop: CAWSVPGGTEKLFF. The full variable domain, in which reference TRBV30 and TRBJ1-4 provide the parts outside the CDR3, is SQTIHQWPATLVQPVGSPLSLECTVEGTSNPNLYWYRQAAGRGLQLLFYSVGIGQISSEVPQNLSASRPQDRQFILSSKKLLLSDSGFYLCAWSVPGGTEKLFFGSGTQLSVL.

This sequence joins TRBV7-9 and TRBJ2-7; the D call of TRBD2 rests on TCRdb alone, since no DNA is present to check it. From germline, CDR1 is SEHNR and CDR2 FQNEAQ (reference sequence). The CDR3 sequence is 15 residues long. The CDR3 sequence is CASSSSGRAGVEQYF.

The chain recombines TRBV5-1 with TRBJ1-2; TCRdb reports TRBD1, a call that lacks DNA to check it against. Germline-derived CDR1 and CDR2 are SGHRS and YFSETQ. This CDR3 comprises 14 residues. The CDR3 loop is CASGTGSNNYGYTF.

This chain joins TRBV27 and TRBJ2-1; TCRdb proposes TRBD2, but this gene call is untestable without DNA. This CDR3 spans 15 amino acids. Germline V CDR1 and CDR2: MNHEY, SMNVEV (reference sequence). The CDR3 sequence: CASSFPGGRRGEQFF.

This chain uses TRBV12-3 or TRBV12-4 with TRBJ2-3; there is no DNA to check the TCRdb D call of TRBD2. This CDR3 has 16 amino acids. CDR3 region: CASSSLAGVSTDTQYF.

Here the CDR3 reads CASRTSAITDTQYF. The rearrangement joins TRBV5-4 to TRBJ2-3; TCRdb designates TRBD2, a call that cannot be tested without DNA. This CDR3 is built from 14 residues. The germline gives CDR1 SGHNT, CDR2 YYREEE (reference sequence).

The V call is TRBV15, the J call TRBJ2-2; the TCRdb D gene call, TRBD1, has no DNA to confirm it. This CDR3 is built from 16 residues. Germline V CDR1 and CDR2: LNHNV, YYDKDF (reference sequence). The CDR3 loop reads CATSRDSGGRTGELFF.

This chain's CDR3 is CSVERQGYGYTF. The V gene is TRBV29-1, the J gene TRBJ1-2; as DNA is missing, the TRBD1 call by TCRdb cannot be tested. Germline V gene sequence: CDR1 SQVTM, CDR2 ANQGSEA. The CDR3 sequence is 12 residues long.

The V gene is TRBV7-3, the J gene TRBJ1-2; TCRdb outputs TRBD1, but without DNA this stays unchecked. The CDR3 spans 17 residues. Germline V CDR1 and CDR2: SGHTA, FQGTGA. The CDR3 spells CASSLRPPGDSYYGYTF.

The CDR3 loop is CASSWGTGEAFF. The chain carries TRBV5-1 and TRBJ1-1; TCRdb lists TRBD1, though no DNA is available to test this call. The CDR3 length is 12 residues. Germline V lookup: CDR1 SGHRS, CDR2 YFSETQ.